These 18 T cell receptor beta chains were sequenced from one sample in a study of T cell responses to AZD1222 COVID-19 vaccine. The repertoire was sequenced with immunoSEQ multiplex PCR; TCRdb's copy has only in-frame clones and lacks some. The table records some 150,000 clones, 90% of them present only once. The starting material was peripheral blood, obtained on day 0 of AZD1222 vaccination. The receptor set was obtained from an adult in good health.

The chain couples TRBV28 to TRBJ1-3; 7 bases fit TRBD1. V lost 5 bases to trimming and J lost 2 bases; unmatched junction nucleotides: 6. Germline CDR1 is MDHEN and CDR2 is SYDVKM. The CDR3 is made up of 15 amino acids. In DNA, the CDR3 is TGTGCCAGCAGTGAAACAGGGGAACCTGGAAACACCATATATTTT. Translating it yields CASSETGEPGNTIYF.

This clone was detected once. The gene calls are TRBV6-5 and TRBJ2-3; D gene ambiguous. Trimming stripped 1 base from V and 0 bases from J, with 11 bases between. The CDR3 extends over 16 amino acids. Germline CDR1 MNHEY, CDR2 SVGAGI. The CDR3 sequence: CASSYLADTSTDTQYF. For the CDR3, the DNA is TGTGCCAGCAGTTACTTGGCAGACACTAGCACAGATACGCAGTATTTT.

J is TRBJ2-7 and V is TRBV6-5; maybe TRBD1 (6 bases). CDR3 length: 14 residues. V was shortened by 5 bases and J by 2 bases, with 13 bases between the two germline ends. Germline V gene sequence: CDR1 MNHEY, CDR2 SVGAGI. The CDR3 sequence: CASSQGTEPYEQYF. CDR3 DNA sequence: TGTGCCAGCAGTCAGGGGACGGAACCCTACGAGCAGTACTTC.

The chain couples TRBV27 to TRBJ1-5; D gene uncertain. V lost 0 bases to trimming and J lost 0 bases, with 6 bases between them. This CDR3 is 15 amino acids long. Looked up from germline, CDR1 is MNHEY and CDR2 is SMNVEV (reference sequence). CDR3 coding DNA: TGTGCCAGCAGTTTATCCCCCTTTAGCAATCAGCCCCAGCATTTT. Translation gives CASSLSPFSNQPQHF.

This chain connects TRBV19 to TRBJ1-2, with D possibly matching TRBD1 (6 bases). Trimming shortened V by 3 bases and J by 8 bases, and 10 bases separated the two germline ends. Germline values: CDR1 LNHDA, CDR2 SQIVND (reference sequence). The CDR3 spans 12 residues. The chain's CDR3 is CASSIGGGGYTF. The CDR3 nucleotides read TGTGCCAGTAGTATCGGAGGGGGAGGCTACACCTTC.

The chain's CDR3 is CASSLSRANSYNEQFF. CDR3 coding DNA: TGTGCCAGCAGCTTGAGCAGGGCTAACTCCTACAATGAGCAGTTCTTC. The V and J genes are TRBV5-4 and TRBJ2-1, with TRBD1 as a possible D gene (5 bases). V lost 1 base and J lost 0, with 11 bases in between. Germline assignment: CDR1 SGHNT and CDR2 YYREEE (reference sequence). The CDR3 is 16 amino acids. Full variable domain (rest looked up from reference TRBV5-4 and TRBJ2-1): ETGVTQSPTHLIKTRGQQVTLRCSSQSGHNTVSWYQQALGQGPQFIFQYYREEENGRGNFPPRFSGLQFPNYSSELNVNALELDDSALYLCASSLSRANSYNEQFFGPGTRLTVL.

The chain is built from TRBV7-6 and TRBJ2-1; D possibly corresponds to TRBD1 (5 bases). The CDR3 spans 12 residues. With 4 bases removed from V and 9 bases from J, the gap between germline ends came to 10 bases. Germline CDR1 is SGHVS and CDR2 is FNYEAQ. CDR3 nucleotide sequence: TGTGCCAGCAGCTCGACAGAAACTGAGCAGTTCTTC. Protein sequence: CASSSTETEQFF.

This clone was seen just once. J is TRBJ1-1 and V is TRBV5-1; D is undetermined. Trimming took off 2 bases at V and 3 bases at J, with 11 bases between the two ends. The germline CDR1 and CDR2 sequences are SGHRS and YFSETQ. The CDR3 has 14 residues. The CDR3 sequence: CASSFPGRDTEAFF. In nucleotides, the CDR3 is TGCGCCAGCAGCTTCCCTGGGCGGGACACTGAAGCTTTCTTT.

This clone was seen once. The chain has TRBV15 and TRBJ2-3; D might be TRBD1 (5 bases). Germline V CDR1 and CDR2: LNHNV, YYDKDF (reference sequence). V lost 0 bases and J 3 bases, leaving 7 bases between the germline ends. CDR3 length: 14 amino acids. The CDR3 DNA reads TGTGCCACCAGCAGAGATCGACAGACAGATACGCAGTATTTT. It is translated as CATSRDRQTDTQYF.

The chain uses TRBV27 and TRBJ2-1, with D unresolved. The CDR3 is made up of 15 amino acids. In germline, CDR1 is MNHEY, CDR2 SMNVEV (reference sequence). V lost 5 bases and J lost 0, with 11 bases in between. Here the CDR3 DNA reads TGTGCCAGCAGTGACCGACCTTACTCCTACAATGAGCAGTTCTTC. It codes for CASSDRPYSYNEQFF.

The V gene is TRBV4-1, the J gene TRBJ2-5; maybe TRBD1 (6 bases). CDR1 and CDR2 (germline): MGHRA, YSYEKL. Trimming stripped 0 bases from V and 1 base from J, with 9 bases between. The CDR3 spans 15 residues. The CDR3 DNA follows: TGCGCCAGCAGCCAAGATGGGGGCCTCCAAGAGACCCAGTACTTC. Protein: CASSQDGGLQETQYF.

The chain combines TRBV10-3 with TRBJ1-1; D not certain. This CDR3 spans 14 amino acids. Germline V gene sequence: CDR1 ENHRY, CDR2 SYGVKD. V lost 7 bases and J 1 base, leaving 13 bases between the germline ends. In DNA form, the CDR3 reads TGTGCCATCAAATCTCTTACCGAGAACACTGAAGCTTTCTTT. The encoded protein is CAIKSLTENTEAFF.

The chain links TRBV11-3 to TRBJ2-1, with D uncertain. Germline assignment: CDR1 SGHNT and CDR2 YENEEA. There are 13 residues in the CDR3. The V end lost 6 bases, the J end lost 10 bases, and 16 bases lay between the germline ends. As DNA, the CDR3 is TGTGCCAGCAGTCAAGCTGGTAGAAAGGAGCAGTTCTTC. Its protein product is CASSQAGRKEQFF.

The chain combines TRBV28 with TRBJ2-7; weak D call: TRBD1 (6 bases). V was cut by 0 bases and J by 5 bases, with 14 bases left in between. CDR1 and CDR2 from the germline V gene are MDHEN and SYDVKM. This CDR3 is built from 15 residues. CDR3 sequence reads: CASSLWGAPRDEQYF. The CDR3 bases are TGTGCCAGCAGTTTATGGGGGGCCCCCCGGGACGAGCAGTACTTC.

CDR3 region: CASSLDGQGGHGYTF. Here the CDR3 DNA reads TGCGCCAGCAGCTTGGATGGACAGGGGGGCCATGGCTACACCTTC. The chain is built from TRBV5-1 and TRBJ1-2, with 10 nucleotides matching TRBD1. This CDR3 has 15 amino acids. Germline V gene sequence: CDR1 SGHRS, CDR2 YFSETQ. The V segment lost 0 bases and the J segment 6 bases; nucleotides outside the gene matches: 5.

This chain links TRBV30 with TRBJ1-2; 7 positions match TRBD1. The length of the CDR3 is 15 residues. Germline CDR1 is GTSNPN and CDR2 is SVGIG (reference sequence). V dropped 4 bases and J dropped 5; count of bases not matched to a gene: 13. CDR3 DNA: TGTGCCTGGACCTCAGCCTACAGGGGAAATTATGGCTACACCTTC. This encodes CAWTSAYRGNYGYTF.

This chain connects TRBV15 to TRBJ1-5, with D unresolved. Trimming stripped 4 bases from V and 2 bases from J, with 6 bases between. CDR3 length equals 13 residues. Germline V gives CDR1 LNHNV, CDR2 YYDKDF (reference sequence). DNA for the CDR3: TGTGCCACCAGCACCGCGGGCAATCAGCCCCAGCATTTT. This gives the protein CATSTAGNQPQHF. Looking up the rest from reference TRBV15 and TRBJ1-5 gives the full variable domain: DAMVIQNPRYQVTQFGKPVTLSCSQTLNHNVMYWYQQKSSQAPKLLFHYYDKDFNNEADTPDNFQSRRPNTSFCFLDIRSPGLGDTAMYLCATSTAGNQPQHFGDGTRLSIL.

The rearrangement links TRBV15 to TRBJ2-5, with D unclear. Germline values: CDR1 LNHNV, CDR2 YYDKDF (reference sequence). V lost 0 bases and J lost 3, with 8 bases in between. The CDR3 totals 14 residues. In nucleotides, the CDR3 is TGTGCCACCAGCAGAGATACGGCAGAAGAGACCCAGTACTTC. It is translated as CATSRDTAEETQYF.